Below, one T cell receptor beta chain is given with its context. A much more abundant neighbour one base away suggests this may be a read error. Profiling relied on immunoSEQ multiplex PCR, and the TCRdb table lists in-frame clones only, not all of them. Found here are a few hundred thousand clones, about 74% of them singletons; the top ten hold 9.5% to 15%. This CDR3 contains 15 residues. Germline CDR1 and CDR2: SGHNT and YYREEE (reference sequence). Deletions cut 4 bases from V and 2 bases from J, with 16 bases between. The data were taken from a study of shared clonotypes between healthy human individuals.

The chain employs TRBV5-4 and TRBJ2-7; no reliable D call. Material for sequencing was PBMCs. The TCR comes from a woman in her thirties or forties in good health. Some clones in this sample may be carry-over from other donors' samples. CDR3 sequence (DNA): TGTGCCAGCAGCCAAGACGCAGGAGCAACCTACGAGCAGTACTTC. Translating gives CASSQDAGATYEQYF.